This TCR beta chain was identified in a study of cytomegalovirus exposure and HLA in healthy donors. Study-wide points: Reportedly, diagnosis of cytomegalovirus status by the classifier showed high specificity and sensitivity.

The CDR3 is 12 residues long. Germline CDR1 and CDR2: SGHAT and FQNNGV. V was cut by 5 bases and J by 5 bases, with 9 bases left in between. A roughly 120-subject validation cohort, separate from the roughly 670-subject first cohort, supplied the donors. Sequencing was performed with immunoSEQ multiplex PCR; in TCRdb, only in-frame clones are kept and a portion is missing. The data show over 55,000 clones, around 96% seen once. A remark on this clone: Its antigen is unknown.

The sequencing sample was made of PBMCs. This chain connects TRBV11-2 to TRBJ2-5; possible D gene TRBD1, 7 bases. This TCR derives from a man between 18 and 35 years old in good health and CMV-seronegative. CDR3: CASSAGGETQYF. Written as DNA, the CDR3 is TGTGCCAGCAGCGCAGGGGGGGAGACCCAGTACTTC.